This is a list of T cell receptor beta chains from one sample in a study of CD8 T cells in ankylosing spondylitis. Using its own MiXCR run on the 5' RACE reads, TCRdb lists one record per CDR3 protein. This sample carries some 220,000 distinct CDR3 sequences, around 8% of them seen once, and the ten largest clones take approximately 4.8%. The sample taken for sequencing was blood, either unsorted or a sorted T cell fraction (not recorded which). The origin of the receptors is a female donor with ankylosing spondylitis or in good health (not recorded which). Each CDR3 is given with its conserved first and last residue. D genes are given only for firm matches. Expanded clones are given a class, and other clones once, few, many or no size at all.

clone size,V gene,J gene,D gene,CDR3 protein,CDR3 DNA
few,TRBV2,TRBJ2-1,TRBD2,CASCSWGLAGGDSYNEQFF,TGTGCCAGCTGTTCTTGGGGACTAGCGGGCGGGGACTCCTACAATGAGCAGTTCTTC
many,TRBV27,TRBJ1-5,TRBD1,CASSPGGRNQPQHF,TGTGCCAGTTCACCAGGGGGCCGGAATCAGCCCCAGCATTTT
few,TRBV20-1,TRBJ2-1,NA,CSARDPTDSYNEQFF,TGCAGTGCTAGAGACCCCACGGACTCCTACAATGAGCAGTTCTTC
few,TRBV6-2/TRBV6-3,TRBJ2-1,TRBD1,CATIHWTGRNNEQFF,TGTGCCACCATACACTGGACAGGGCGTAACAATGAGCAGTTCTTC
many,TRBV6-5,TRBJ2-7,NA,CASTAASGGHEQYF,TGTGCCAGCACCGCCGCATCAGGGGGGCACGAGCAGTACTTC
NA,TRBV3-1,TRBJ2-3,TRBD2,CTSCLGSTGGMSTDTQYF,TGTACCAGCTGTTTGGGGTCCACCGGGGGGATGTCCACAGATACGCAGTATTTT
NA,TRBV7-9,TRBJ2-3,NA,CASRSGVGTDTQYF,TGTGCCAGCAGGTCAGGGGTCGGCACAGATACGCAGTATTTT
few,TRBV9,TRBJ1-5,NA,CASSVAGKSNQPQHF,TGTGCCAGCAGCGTAGCGGGAAAGAGCAATCAGCCCCAGCATTTT
few,TRBV5-4,TRBJ2-1,TRBD2,CASSKLTSGMRVNEQFF,TGTGCCAGCAGCAAATTGACTAGCGGGATGAGGGTCAATGAGCAGTTCTTC
many,TRBV12-3/TRBV12-4,TRBJ1-2,NA,CASSTRGGGYGYTF,TGTGCCAGCAGTACCCGCGGGGGGGGATATGGCTACACCTTC
NA,TRBV30,TRBJ2-7,NA,CAWSVIGGGYEQYF,TGTGCCTGGAGTGTAATAGGGGGTGGCTACGAGCAGTACTTC
many,TRBV11-2,TRBJ2-7,NA,CASSLLERTYEQYF,TGTGCCAGCAGCTTATTAGAGCGGACCTACGAGCAGTACTTC
NA,TRBV28,TRBJ2-1,TRBD1,CASRTGGARGNEQFF,TGTGCCAGCAGGACAGGGGGCGCCCGTGGCAATGAGCAGTTCTTC
few,TRBV7-9,TRBJ1-2,NA,CASSTKPRAYGYTF,TGTGCCAGCAGCACCAAACCGAGGGCCTATGGCTACACCTTC
few,TRBV2,TRBJ2-2,NA,CASTKMGTNTGELFF,TGTGCCAGTACCAAAATGGGGACGAACACCGGGGAGCTGTTTTTT
NA,TRBV7-2,TRBJ1-2,NA,CASSLGGGANYGYTF,TGTGCCAGCAGCTTAGGCGGGGGAGCTAACTATGGCTACACCTTC
many,TRBV6-2/TRBV6-3,TRBJ2-2,TRBD2,CASSSTGLAGTGELFF,TGTGCCAGCAGTTCGACGGGACTAGCGGGCACCGGGGAGCTGTTTTTT
few,TRBV20-1,TRBJ2-3,TRBD2,CSASGLADTQYF,TGCAGTGCCTCGGGACTAGCGGATACGCAGTATTTT
many,TRBV21-1,TRBJ2-5,NA,CASSKTLSPGTRGEETQYF,TGTGCCAGCAGCAAAACCCTTTCGCCCGGGACAAGGGGAGAAGAGACCCAGTACTTC
many,TRBV7-2,TRBJ2-5,NA,CASSLRRGLGAQETQYF,TGTGCCAGCAGCTTAAGACGGGGGCTGGGCGCCCAAGAGACCCAGTACTTC
few,TRBV29-1,TRBJ2-5,NA,CSVQGSQETQYF,TGCAGCGTCCAGGGCAGCCAAGAGACCCAGTACTTC
many,TRBV7-2,TRBJ2-3,TRBD2,CASSLYPGGPDTQYF,TGTGCCAGCAGCCTCTACCCGGGAGGCCCAGATACGCAGTATTTT
many,TRBV6-2/TRBV6-3,TRBJ2-5,NA,CASGEQETQYF,TGTGCCAGCGGCGAACAAGAGACCCAGTACTTC
NA,TRBV4-2,TRBJ2-2,TRBD1,CASKPGQGARAGELFF,TGTGCCAGCAAACCGGGACAGGGGGCCCGCGCCGGGGAGCTGTTTTTT
NA,TRBV20-1,TRBJ1-2,NA,CSATVEGTYGYTF,TGCAGTGCTACCGTCGAGGGGACCTATGGCTACACCTTC
many,TRBV29-1,TRBJ1-1,NA,CSVERNTEAFF,TGCAGCGTTGAGAGGAACACTGAAGCTTTCTTT
many,TRBV2,TRBJ2-7,NA,CASQRGRRELNEQYF,TGTGCCAGCCAGAGGGGACGAAGGGAACTCAACGAGCAGTACTTC
many,TRBV7-9,TRBJ2-3,NA,CASTTGTDTQYF,TGTGCCAGCACCACAGGCACAGATACGCAGTATTTT
many,TRBV6-2/TRBV6-3,TRBJ2-7,TRBD2,CASSRDYTYEQYF,TGTGCCAGCAGCCGGGACTACACCTACGAGCAGTACTTC
many,TRBV20-1,TRBJ2-1,TRBD2,CSATLAGEDEQFF,TGCAGTGCAACCCTAGCGGGAGAGGATGAGCAGTTCTTC
many,TRBV29-1,TRBJ2-7,TRBD2,CSALPVGLAAPYEQYF,TGCAGCGCCCTTCCCGTGGGACTAGCGGCTCCCTACGAGCAGTACTTC
NA,TRBV7-9,TRBJ2-2,NA,CASSLRSETGELFF,TGTGCCAGCAGCCTCAGAAGCGAAACCGGGGAGCTGTTTTTT
NA,TRBV7-2,TRBJ2-7,TRBD2,CASSPTSGSRYEQYF,TGTGCCAGCAGCCCGACTAGCGGGAGCCGGTACGAGCAGTACTTC